The rows below give T cell receptor beta chains drawn from one sample of a study of blood T cell repertoires in COVID-19. Here immunoSEQ multiplex PCR was the method, and the copy in TCRdb shows in-frame clones only, minus some. The sample records more than 200,000 clones, approximately 80% being singletons. The sample taken for sequencing was peripheral blood. These receptors were collected from a woman older than 75 with acute or convalescent COVID-19. CDR3s include the opening cysteine and the closing phenylalanine or tryptophan. The D gene is left open where the match is weak. Some rows mark clone size as missing; the rest say once, few, many or name a class of expanded clone.

>TRBV19|NA|NA|TRBJ1-1
CASRPTTENTEAFF
TGTGCCAGTAGACCCACGACAGAGAACACTGAAGCTTTCTTT
>TRBV5-1|NA|NA|TRBJ2-1
CASSLHNEQFF
TGCGCCAGCAGCCTTCACAATGAGCAGTTCTTC
>TRBV2|NA|TRBD1|TRBJ1-2
CASQVGTGRISEGYTF
TGTGCCAGCCAAGTGGGGACAGGGAGAATTTCCGAAGGCTACACCTTC
>TRBV7-9|NA|NA|TRBJ1-2
CASSQTAYGYTF
TGTGCCAGCAGCCAGACAGCCTATGGCTACACCTTC
>TRBV27|NA|NA|TRBJ1-2
CASSLLSTSGYTF
TGTGCCAGCAGTTTATTATCCACTTCAGGCTACACCTTC
>TRBV3-1/TRBV3-2|few|NA|TRBJ1-3
CASSLGGGNTIYF
TGTGCCAGCAGCTTAGGGGGTGGAAACACCATATATTTT
>TRBV15|NA|NA|TRBJ2-1
CATSRDRDSEQFF
TGTGCCACCAGCAGAGACCGGGACTCTGAGCAGTTCTTC
>TRBV6-1|NA|TRBD1|TRBJ2-7
CASSGHPGQGSYEQYF
TGTGCCAGCAGTGGACATCCGGGACAGGGCTCCTACGAGCAGTACTTC
>TRBV11-2|NA|NA|TRBJ2-5
CASSPFPTSGETQYF
TGTGCCAGCAGCCCTTTCCCAACTAGTGGAGAGACCCAGTACTTC
>TRBV2|NA|TRBD2|TRBJ2-2
CASSPTSGGYTGELFF
TGTGCCAGCAGCCCTACTAGCGGGGGGTACACCGGGGAGCTGTTTTTT
>TRBV5-6|NA|TRBD2|TRBJ2-3
CASSGIAGGHDTQYF
TGTGCCAGCAGCGGTATAGCGGGAGGGCATGATACGCAGTATTTT
>TRBV10-3|NA|TRBD1|TRBJ1-3
CAISDPGTGIVHTIYF
TGTGCCATCAGTGACCCGGGGACAGGGATCGTGCACACCATATATTTT
>TRBV19|once|NA|TRBJ1-2
CASSIDGGSYYGYTF
TGTGCCAGTAGTATAGATGGCGGCAGCTACTATGGCTACACCTTC
>TRBV7-9|NA|NA|TRBJ2-7
CASSFSGTAGYEQYF
TGTGCCAGCAGCTTTTCCGGGACAGCGGGCTACGAGCAGTACTTC
>TRBV24-1|NA|TRBD1|TRBJ1-2
CATSDRGQTSNYGYTF
TGTGCCACCAGTGACCGGGGACAGACATCTAACTATGGCTACACCTTC
>TRBV25-1|NA|TRBD1|TRBJ2-7
CASSGTGGTGYAYEQYF
TGTGCCAGCAGTGGAACCGGTGGGACAGGGTATGCCTACGAGCAGTACTTC
>TRBV29-1|NA|NA|TRBJ2-5
CSVESTGGETQYF
TGCAGCGTTGAAAGTACAGGAGGGGAGACCCAGTACTTC
>TRBV7-8|NA|NA|TRBJ2-7
CASSGGAGLPYEQYF
TGTGCCAGCAGCGGGGGGGCGGGGCTTCCCTACGAGCAGTACTTC
>TRBV7-9|few|TRBD2|TRBJ2-7
CASSIHGGSSYEQYF
TGTGCCAGCAGCATACACGGGGGGAGCTCCTACGAGCAGTACTTC
>TRBV27|NA|NA|TRBJ1-4
CASSPDSINEKLFF
TGTGCCAGCAGTCCGGACAGTATAAATGAAAAACTGTTTTTT
>TRBV6-5|NA|NA|TRBJ1-2
CASTPGSGNYGYTF
TGTGCCAGCACCCCAGGGTCCGGGAACTATGGCTACACCTTC
>TRBV6-2/TRBV6-3|NA|TRBD1|TRBJ2-3
CASSYSTGGSQDTQYF
TGTGCCAGCAGTTACTCGACAGGGGGCAGTCAAGATACGCAGTATTTT
>TRBV12-5|NA|NA|TRBJ2-3
CASGYPQKGGGTDTQYF
TGTGCTAGTGGTTACCCTCAGAAGGGGGGGGGCACAGATACGCAGTATTTT
>TRBV7-9|NA|NA|TRBJ2-7
CASSLSSRRLNF
TGTGCCAGCAGCTTAAGCTCCAGGAGGCTTAACTTC
>TRBV11-3|NA|NA|TRBJ1-1
CASSLDSYSEAFF
TGTGCCAGCAGCTTAGATTCGTACTCTGAAGCTTTCTTT
>TRBV11-2|NA|NA|TRBJ1-3
CASRVTEAYGNTIYF
TGTGCCAGCAGAGTGACGGAGGCTTACGGAAACACCATATATTTT
>TRBV2|NA|TRBD1|TRBJ1-5
CASSQGAYSNQPQHF
TGTGCCAGCAGTCAGGGGGCTTATAGCAATCAGCCCCAGCATTTT
>TRBV7-2|once|TRBD1|TRBJ2-5
CASSPRDRGLSETQYF
TGTGCCAGCAGCCCCCGGGACAGGGGGCTGTCGGAGACCCAGTACTTC
>TRBV7-9|NA|NA|TRBJ2-1
CASSDRYNEQFF
TGTGCCAGCAGCGATAGATACAATGAGCAGTTCTTC
>TRBV5-8|NA|NA|TRBJ1-1
CASSFFTRAGNTEAFF
TGTGCCAGCAGCTTCTTCACCAGAGCGGGCAACACTGAAGCTTTCTTT
>TRBV7-3|once|TRBD1|TRBJ1-1
CASSLGTGDAEAFF
TGTGCCAGCAGCCTCGGGACAGGGGACGCTGAAGCTTTCTTT
>TRBV29-1|NA|TRBD2|TRBJ2-7
CSVVGTSGPYEQYF
TGCAGCGTTGTCGGGACTAGCGGACCCTACGAGCAGTACTTC
>TRBV6-5|NA|NA|TRBJ1-5
CASSWGGGEGNQPQHF
TGTGCCAGCAGTTGGGGAGGGGGAGAGGGCAATCAGCCCCAGCATTTT
>TRBV14|NA|NA|TRBJ2-3
CASSQIPFSGTQYF
TGTGCCAGCAGCCAAATCCCCTTTTCGGGTACGCAGTATTTT
>TRBV5-6|NA|TRBD1|TRBJ1-2
CASSRDRANYGYTF
TGTGCCAGCAGCAGGGACAGGGCAAACTATGGCTACACCTTC
>TRBV7-2|NA|TRBD2|TRBJ2-1
CASSLGAGGLVDEQFF
TGTGCCAGCAGCTTAGGCGCGGGGGGGCTCGTGGATGAGCAGTTCTTC
>TRBV28|NA|NA|TRBJ2-5
CASSPQQPQETQYF
TGTGCCAGCAGTCCTCAACAACCCCAAGAGACCCAGTACTTC
>TRBV11-2|once|NA|TRBJ2-3
CASSQAVTDTQYF
TGTGCCAGCAGCCAAGCTGTCACAGATACGCAGTATTTT
>TRBV6-1|NA|NA|TRBJ2-2
CASSEREQGIWNTGELFF
TGTGCCAGCAGTGAAAGGGAACAGGGAATTTGGAACACCGGGGAGCTGTTTTTT
>TRBV5-8|NA|TRBD2|TRBJ2-7
CASSLEGLASYEQYF
TGTGCCAGCAGCTTGGAGGGACTAGCCTCATACGAGCAGTACTTC
>TRBV29-1|NA|TRBD1|TRBJ1-4
CSVSSPGTGSEKLFF
TGCAGCGTTTCCAGCCCCGGGACAGGCTCTGAAAAACTGTTTTTT
>TRBV7-9|NA|NA|TRBJ1-1
CASSNRVGNTEAFF
TGTGCCAGCAGCAACAGGGTCGGGAACACTGAAGCTTTCTTT
>TRBV3-1/TRBV3-2|NA|TRBD1|TRBJ2-2
CASSSWTGGLAGELFF
TGTGCCAGCAGCTCCTGGACAGGGGGCTTAGCCGGGGAGCTGTTTTTT
>TRBV6-6|NA|NA|TRBJ1-4
CASRGGGEKLFF
TGTGCCAGCAGGGGGGGAGGTGAAAAACTGTTTTTT
>TRBV7-8|once|TRBD2|TRBJ2-3
CAIGGGAAGTDTQYF
TGTGCCATCGGCGGGGGGGCGGCAGGCACAGATACGCAGTATTTT